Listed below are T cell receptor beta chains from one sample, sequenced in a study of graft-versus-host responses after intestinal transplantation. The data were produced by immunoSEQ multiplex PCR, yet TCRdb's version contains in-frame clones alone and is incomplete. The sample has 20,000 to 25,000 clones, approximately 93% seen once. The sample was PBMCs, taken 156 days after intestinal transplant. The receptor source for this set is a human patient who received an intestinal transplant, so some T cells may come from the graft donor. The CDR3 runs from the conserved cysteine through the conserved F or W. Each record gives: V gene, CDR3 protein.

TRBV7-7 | CASSLGTAETQYF
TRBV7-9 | CAIIRITGIVDYGYTF
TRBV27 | CASSLAWGKNIQYF
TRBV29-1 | CSVIPDWKETQYF
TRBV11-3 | CASSLAKGGTYHEQYF
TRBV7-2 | CASSQSQVDPYEQYF
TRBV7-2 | CASSLGVGGRRTGELFF
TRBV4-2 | CASSQRDRGLGSYEQYF
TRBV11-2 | CASSLQDYEQYF
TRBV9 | CASSGGGPNTEAFF
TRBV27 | CASSSSPPSYNEQFF
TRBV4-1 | CASSRTRGLWTVAEGYTF
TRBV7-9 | CASSLGVTEAFF
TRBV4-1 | CASSQDGANYEQYF
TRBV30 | CACFWANEQYF
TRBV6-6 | CASSYFGGQEKLFF
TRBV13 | CASLGAFTDTQYF
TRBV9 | CASSVLNPWDEQFF
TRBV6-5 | CASSYGGEGTEAFF
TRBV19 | CASSIFDGHYEQYF
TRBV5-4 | CASSTTGSQEQYF
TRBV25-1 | CASSKGDTQYF
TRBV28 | CASSLSYYEQYF
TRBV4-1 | CASSQSDLGTDTQYF
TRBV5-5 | CASSLSPQFNQPQHF
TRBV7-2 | CASSFLFEETQYF
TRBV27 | CASSSGQGQETQYF
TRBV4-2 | CASSQDWDSWSPLHF
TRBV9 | CASSAQGGQATNEKLFF
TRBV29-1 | CSVEGPGDRENYGYTF
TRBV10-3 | CAISDPAQVFYGYTF
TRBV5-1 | CASSWRGLAGYHPSTDTQYF
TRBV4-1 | CASSHGGGITSYEQYF
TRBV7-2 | CASSLVQLSNYGYTF
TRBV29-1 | CSVGPPTGYNEQFF
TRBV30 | CAWSDERGGTDTQYF
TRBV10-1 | CASSEMGESTDTQYF